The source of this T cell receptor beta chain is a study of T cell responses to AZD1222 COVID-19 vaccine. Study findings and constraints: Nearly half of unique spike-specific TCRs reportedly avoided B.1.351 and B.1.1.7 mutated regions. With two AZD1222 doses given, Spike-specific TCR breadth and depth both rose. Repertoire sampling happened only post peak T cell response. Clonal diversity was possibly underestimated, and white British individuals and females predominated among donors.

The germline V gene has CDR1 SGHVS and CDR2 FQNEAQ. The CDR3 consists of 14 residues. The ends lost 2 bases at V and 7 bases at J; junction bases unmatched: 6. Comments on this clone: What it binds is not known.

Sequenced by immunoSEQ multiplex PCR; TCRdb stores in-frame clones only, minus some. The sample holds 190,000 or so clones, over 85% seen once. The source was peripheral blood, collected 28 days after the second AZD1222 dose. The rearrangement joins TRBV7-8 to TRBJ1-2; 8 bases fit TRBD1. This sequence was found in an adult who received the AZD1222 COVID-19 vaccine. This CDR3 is CASSLQGASRGYTF. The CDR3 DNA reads TGTGCCAGCAGCTTACAGGGGGCGAGTCGTGGCTACACCTTC.